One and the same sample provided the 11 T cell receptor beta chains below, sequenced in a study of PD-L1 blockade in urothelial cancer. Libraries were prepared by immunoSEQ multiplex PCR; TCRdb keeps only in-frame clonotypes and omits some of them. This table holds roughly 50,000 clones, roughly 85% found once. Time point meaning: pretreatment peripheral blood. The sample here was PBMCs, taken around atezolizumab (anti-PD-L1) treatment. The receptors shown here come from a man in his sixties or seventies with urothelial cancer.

The CDR3 nucleotides read TGTGCCAGCAGCCAAGATATAGGCAGGGTTATAGGGGAGCTGTTTTTT. Translation gives CASSQDIGRVIGELFF. V usage is TRBV4-2 and J usage is TRBJ2-2; maybe TRBD1 (5 bases). Germline V lookup: CDR1 LGHNA, CDR2 YNFKEQ. The CDR3 totals 16 residues. V was trimmed by 0 bases and J by 8 bases, leaving 16 bases between them.

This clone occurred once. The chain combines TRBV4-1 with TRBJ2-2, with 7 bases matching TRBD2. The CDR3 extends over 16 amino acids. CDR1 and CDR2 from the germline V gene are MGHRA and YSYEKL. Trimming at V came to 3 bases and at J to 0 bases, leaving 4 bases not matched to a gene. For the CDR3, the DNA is TGCGCCAGCAGCCAGAAACTAGCGACGAACACCGGGGAGCTGTTTTTT. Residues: CASSQKLATNTGELFF.

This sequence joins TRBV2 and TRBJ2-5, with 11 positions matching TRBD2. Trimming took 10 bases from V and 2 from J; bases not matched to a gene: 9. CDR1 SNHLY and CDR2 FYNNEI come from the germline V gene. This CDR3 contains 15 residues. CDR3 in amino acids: CANNLAGGTQETQYF. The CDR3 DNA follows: TGTGCCAACAACTTAGCGGGAGGGACACAAGAGACCCAGTACTTC. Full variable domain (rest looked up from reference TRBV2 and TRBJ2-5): EPEVTQTPSHQVTQMGQEVILRCVPISNHLYFYWYRQILGQKVEFLVSFYNNEISEKSEIFDDQFSVERPDGSNFTLKIRSTKLEDSAMYFCANNLAGGTQETQYFGPGTRLLVL.

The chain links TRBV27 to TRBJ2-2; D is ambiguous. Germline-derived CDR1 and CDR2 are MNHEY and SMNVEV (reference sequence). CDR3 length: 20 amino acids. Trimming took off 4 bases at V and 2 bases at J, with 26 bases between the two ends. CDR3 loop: CASSSDPRRLVHVNTGELFF. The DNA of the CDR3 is TGTGCCAGCAGTTCAGATCCAAGGAGACTCGTTCATGTTAACACCGGGGAGCTGTTTTTT.

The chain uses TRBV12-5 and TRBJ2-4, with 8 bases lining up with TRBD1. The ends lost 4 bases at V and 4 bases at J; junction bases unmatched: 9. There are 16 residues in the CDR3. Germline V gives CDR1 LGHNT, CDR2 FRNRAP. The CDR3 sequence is CASGYGQGIPKNIQYF. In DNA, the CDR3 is TGTGCTAGTGGTTACGGACAGGGTATCCCTAAAAACATTCAGTACTTC.

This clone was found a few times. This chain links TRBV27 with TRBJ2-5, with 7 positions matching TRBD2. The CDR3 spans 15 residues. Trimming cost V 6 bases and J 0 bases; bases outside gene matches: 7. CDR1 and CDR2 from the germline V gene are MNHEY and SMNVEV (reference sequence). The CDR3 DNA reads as TGTGCCAGCAGCCTCCTCCGGGGGGACCAAGAGACCCAGTACTTC. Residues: CASSLLRGDQETQYF.

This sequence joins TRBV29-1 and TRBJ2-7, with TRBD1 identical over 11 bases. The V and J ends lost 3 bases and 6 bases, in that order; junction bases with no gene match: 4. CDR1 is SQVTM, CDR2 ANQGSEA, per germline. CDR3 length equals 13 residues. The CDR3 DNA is TGCAGCGTTGAGGGGACAGGGGGAGCCGAGCAGTACTTC. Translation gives CSVEGTGGAEQYF.

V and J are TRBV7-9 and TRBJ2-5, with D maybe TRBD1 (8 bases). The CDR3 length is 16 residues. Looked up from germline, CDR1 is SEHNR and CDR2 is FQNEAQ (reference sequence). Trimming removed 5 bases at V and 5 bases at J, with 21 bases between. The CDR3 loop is CASSRRTGNGGETQYF. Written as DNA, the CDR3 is TGTGCCAGCAGCCGGAGGACAGGGAACGGGGGGGAGACCCAGTACTTC.

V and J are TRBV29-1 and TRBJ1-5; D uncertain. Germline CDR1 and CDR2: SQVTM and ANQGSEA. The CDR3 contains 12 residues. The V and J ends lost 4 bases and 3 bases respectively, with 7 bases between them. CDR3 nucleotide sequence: TGCAGCGTTGGAGGACTCAATCAGCCCCAGCATTTT. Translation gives CSVGGLNQPQHF.

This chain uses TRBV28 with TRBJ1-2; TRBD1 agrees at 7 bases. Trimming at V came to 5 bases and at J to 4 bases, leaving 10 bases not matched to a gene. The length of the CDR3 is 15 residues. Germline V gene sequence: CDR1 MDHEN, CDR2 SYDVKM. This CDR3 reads CASSPLNRGLYGYTF. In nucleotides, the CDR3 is TGTGCCAGCAGTCCCCTAAACAGGGGCCTCTATGGCTACACCTTC.

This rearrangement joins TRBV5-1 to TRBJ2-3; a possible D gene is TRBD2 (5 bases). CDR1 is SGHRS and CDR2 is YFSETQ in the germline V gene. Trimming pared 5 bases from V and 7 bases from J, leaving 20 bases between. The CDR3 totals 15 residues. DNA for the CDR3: TGCGCCAGCAGGTCGACTCACAGTCGAGGGTATACGCAGTATTTT. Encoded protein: CASRSTHSRGYTQYF. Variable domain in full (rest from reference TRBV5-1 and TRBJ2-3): KAGVTQTPRYLIKTRGQQVTLSCSPISGHRSVSWYQQTPGQGLQFLFEYFSETQRNKGNFPGRFSGRQFSNSRSEMNVSTLELGDSALYLCASRSTHSRGYTQYFGPGTRLTVL.